One and the same sample provided the 2 T cell receptor beta chains below, sequenced in a study of shared T cell receptors in the human thymus. Repertoires were generated with immunoSEQ multiplex PCR, while TCRdb's copy carries only in-frame clones and drops some. Of 500,000 to 550,000 clones listed, about 84% are singletons. These data are also associated with another study on human thymus T cells.

Specimen: thymocytes. The receptors here all came from a boy younger than two with a congenital heart defect.

Turning to this clone: Different DNA sequences within this sample yield the same CDR3. The chain employs TRBV5-1 and TRBJ1-1; the D is unclear. The germline V and J ends were trimmed by 0 bases and 2 bases, with 5 bases remaining between them. The CDR3 runs 13 residues. Looked up from germline, CDR1 is SGHRS and CDR2 is YFSETQ. CDR3 sequence: CASSLARNTEAFF. CDR3 nucleotides: TGCGCCAGCAGCTTGGCCAGAAACACTGAAGCTTTCTTT.

The chain joins TRBV5-1 to TRBJ1-2, with 8 nucleotides matching TRBD1. CDR3 length: 15 residues. V lost 0 bases and J lost 2; bases outside the gene matches: 3. CDR1 is SGHRS, CDR2 YFSETQ, per germline. CDR3 in DNA: TGCGCCAGCAGCTTGGGACAGGGGAAGAACTATGGCTACACCTTC. This translates into CASSLGQGKNYGYTF.